One and the same sample provided the 4 T cell receptor beta chains below, sequenced in a study of T cell responses to AZD1222 COVID-19 vaccine. The method was immunoSEQ multiplex PCR; TCRdb's version includes in-frame clones alone and lacks a portion of them. Altogether about 70,000 clones are present, approximately 90% being singletons, with the ten largest covering more than 4.5%. The material sequenced was peripheral blood, taken 28 days after the second dose of the MenACWY control vaccine. These receptors came from an adult who received the MenACWY meningococcal vaccine as a control.

The table lists this clone with a count of one. The chain has TRBV5-1 and TRBJ2-7; 11 bases fit TRBD2. The germline V gene has CDR1 SGHRS and CDR2 YFSETQ. The CDR3 is 15 residues long. V lost 4 bases to trimming and J lost 4 bases; unmatched junction nucleotides: 7. This CDR3 is CASSGGLAANYEQYF. CDR3 in DNA: TGCGCCAGCAGCGGGGGACTAGCGGCGAATTACGAGCAGTACTTC.

CDR3 DNA: TGTGCCATCACCCCCGGGGGGGCCGGCTACACCTTC. This translates into CAITPGGAGYTF. This chain connects TRBV10-3 to TRBJ1-2, with a tentative D call TRBD1 (6 bases). This CDR3 has 12 residues. The germline CDR1 and CDR2 sequences are ENHRY and SYGVKD. V lost 7 bases and J 8 bases, leaving 14 bases between the germline ends.

This chain uses TRBV5-5 with TRBJ1-3; D unresolved. Trimming pared 4 bases from V and 0 bases from J, leaving 11 bases between. The CDR3 contains 15 residues. Germline loops: CDR1 SGHKS, CDR2 YYEKEE (reference sequence). The CDR3, as DNA: TGTGCCAGCAGCCCAAACGCTGGCTCTGGAAACACCATATATTTT. Translated: CASSPNAGSGNTIYF.

The J gene is TRBJ2-7, the V gene TRBV10-3; the match to TRBD1 covers 7 bases. This CDR3 region has 14 residues. The trim removed 3 bases at V and 4 bases at J, leaving 6 bases unmatched. The germline V gene has CDR1 ENHRY and CDR2 SYGVKD. CDR3 DNA: TGTGCCATCAGTGAAGGGGACAGAAGGTACGAGCAGTACTTC. Translating gives CAISEGDRRYEQYF.